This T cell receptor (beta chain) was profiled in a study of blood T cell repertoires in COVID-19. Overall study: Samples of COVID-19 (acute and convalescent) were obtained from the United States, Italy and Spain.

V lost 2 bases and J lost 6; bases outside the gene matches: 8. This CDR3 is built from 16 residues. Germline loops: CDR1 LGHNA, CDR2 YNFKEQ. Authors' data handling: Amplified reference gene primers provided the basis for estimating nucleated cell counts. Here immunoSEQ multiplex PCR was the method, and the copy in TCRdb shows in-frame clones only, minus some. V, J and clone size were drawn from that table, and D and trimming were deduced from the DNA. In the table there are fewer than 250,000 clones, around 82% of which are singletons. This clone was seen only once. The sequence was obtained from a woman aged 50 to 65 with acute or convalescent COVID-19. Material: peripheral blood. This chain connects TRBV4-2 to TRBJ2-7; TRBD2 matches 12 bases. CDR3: CASSQNRLAGDSEQYF. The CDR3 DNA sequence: TGTGCCAGCAGCCAAAACCGACTAGCGGGAGACTCCGAGCAGTACTTC.